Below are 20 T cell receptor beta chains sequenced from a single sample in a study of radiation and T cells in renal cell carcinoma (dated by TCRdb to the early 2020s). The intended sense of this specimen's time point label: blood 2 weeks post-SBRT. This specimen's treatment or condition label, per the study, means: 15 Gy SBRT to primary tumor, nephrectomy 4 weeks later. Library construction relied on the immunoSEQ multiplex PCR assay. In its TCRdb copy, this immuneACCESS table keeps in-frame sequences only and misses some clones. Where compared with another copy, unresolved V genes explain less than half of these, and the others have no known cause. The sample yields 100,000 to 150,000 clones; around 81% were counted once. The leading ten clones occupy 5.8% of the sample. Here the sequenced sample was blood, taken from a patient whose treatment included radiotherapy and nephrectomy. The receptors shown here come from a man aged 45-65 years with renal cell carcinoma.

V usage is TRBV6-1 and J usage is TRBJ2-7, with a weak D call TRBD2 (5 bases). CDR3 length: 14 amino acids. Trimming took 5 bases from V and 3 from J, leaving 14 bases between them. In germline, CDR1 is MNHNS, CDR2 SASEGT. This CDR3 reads CASSSGGAYYEQYF. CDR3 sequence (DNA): TGTGCCAGCAGTTCAGGAGGAGCTTACTACGAGCAGTACTTC.

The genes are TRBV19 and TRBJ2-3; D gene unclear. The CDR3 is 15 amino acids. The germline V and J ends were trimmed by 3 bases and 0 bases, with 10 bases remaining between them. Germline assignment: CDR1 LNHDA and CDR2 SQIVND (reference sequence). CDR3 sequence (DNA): TGTGCCAGTAGTATCCAGAGCGTTAGCACAGATACGCAGTATTTT. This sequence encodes CASSIQSVSTDTQYF.

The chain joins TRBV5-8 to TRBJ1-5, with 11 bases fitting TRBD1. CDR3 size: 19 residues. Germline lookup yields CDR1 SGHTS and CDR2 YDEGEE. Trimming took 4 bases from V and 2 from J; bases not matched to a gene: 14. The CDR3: CASSSPRTGGARGNQPQHF. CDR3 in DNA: TGTGCCAGCAGCAGCCCCAGGACAGGGGGCGCGAGAGGCAATCAGCCCCAGCATTTT.

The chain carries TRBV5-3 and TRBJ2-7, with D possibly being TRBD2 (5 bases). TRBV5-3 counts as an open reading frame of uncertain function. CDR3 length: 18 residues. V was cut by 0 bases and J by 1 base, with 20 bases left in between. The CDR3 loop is CARSLEQEDPLNSYEQYF. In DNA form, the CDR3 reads TGTGCCAGAAGCTTGGAGCAGGAGGATCCTCTAAATTCCTACGAGCAGTACTTC.

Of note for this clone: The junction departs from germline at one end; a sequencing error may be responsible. CDR3 sequence (DNA): TGTGCCAGCAGCCCGAACCCGGGGTTC. The encoded protein is CASSPNPGF. V and J are TRBV7-6 and TRBJ1-2, with no clear D. CDR3 length: 9 residues. CDR1 and CDR2 from the germline V gene are SGHVS and FNYEAQ.

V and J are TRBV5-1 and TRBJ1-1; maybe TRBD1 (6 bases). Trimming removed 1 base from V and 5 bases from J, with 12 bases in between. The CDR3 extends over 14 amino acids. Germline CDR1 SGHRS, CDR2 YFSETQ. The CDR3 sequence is CASSLTQGGTEAFF. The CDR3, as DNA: TGCGCCAGCAGCTTGACACAGGGAGGAACTGAAGCTTTCTTT.

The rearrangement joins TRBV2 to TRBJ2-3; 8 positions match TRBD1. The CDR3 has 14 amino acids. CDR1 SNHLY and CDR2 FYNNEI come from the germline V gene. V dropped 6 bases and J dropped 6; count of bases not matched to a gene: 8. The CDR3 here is CASRRPTGADTQYF. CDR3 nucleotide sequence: TGTGCCAGCAGGAGGCCGACAGGGGCGGATACGCAGTATTTT.

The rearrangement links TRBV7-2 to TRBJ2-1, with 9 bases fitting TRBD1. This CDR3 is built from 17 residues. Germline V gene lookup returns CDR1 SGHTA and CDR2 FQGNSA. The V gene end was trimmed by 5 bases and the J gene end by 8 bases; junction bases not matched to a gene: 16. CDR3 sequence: CASSPPLTGTGYYEQFF. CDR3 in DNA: TGTGCCAGCAGCCCCCCCTTGACCGGGACAGGGTATTATGAGCAGTTCTTC.

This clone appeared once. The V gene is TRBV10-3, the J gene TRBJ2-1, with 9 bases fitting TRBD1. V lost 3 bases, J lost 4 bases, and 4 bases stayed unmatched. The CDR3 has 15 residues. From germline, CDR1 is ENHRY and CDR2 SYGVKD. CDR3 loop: CAISEPGQGYNEQFF. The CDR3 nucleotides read TGTGCCATCAGTGAACCGGGACAGGGATACAATGAGCAGTTCTTC.

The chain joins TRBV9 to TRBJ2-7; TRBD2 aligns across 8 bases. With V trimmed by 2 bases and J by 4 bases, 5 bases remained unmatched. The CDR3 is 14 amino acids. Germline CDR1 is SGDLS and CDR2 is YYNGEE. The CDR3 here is CASSVLAGPYEQYF. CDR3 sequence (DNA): TGTGCCAGCAGCGTCTTAGCGGGACCATACGAGCAGTACTTC.

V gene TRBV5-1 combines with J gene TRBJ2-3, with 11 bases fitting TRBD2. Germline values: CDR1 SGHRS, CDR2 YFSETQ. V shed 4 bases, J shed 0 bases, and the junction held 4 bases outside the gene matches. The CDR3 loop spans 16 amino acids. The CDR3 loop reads CASSPGTSGSTDTQYF. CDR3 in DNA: TGCGCCAGCAGCCCTGGGACTAGCGGTAGCACAGATACGCAGTATTTT.

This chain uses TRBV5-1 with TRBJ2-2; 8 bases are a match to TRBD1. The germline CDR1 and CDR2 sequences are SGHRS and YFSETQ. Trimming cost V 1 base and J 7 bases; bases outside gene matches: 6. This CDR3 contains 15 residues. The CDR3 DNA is TGCGCCAGCAGCTTGCCAGGGGGCGAGAGCGGGGAGCTGTTTTTT. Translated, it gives CASSLPGGESGELFF.

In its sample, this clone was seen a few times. The CDR3: CASSILSKEAFF. As DNA, the CDR3 is TGTGCCAGCAGCATACTATCTAAGGAAGCTTTCTTT. The chain recombines TRBV6-1 with TRBJ1-1; no clear D. Trimming stripped 6 bases from V and 8 bases from J, with 13 bases between. Germline V gene sequence: CDR1 MNHNS, CDR2 SASEGT. The CDR3 covers 12 residues.

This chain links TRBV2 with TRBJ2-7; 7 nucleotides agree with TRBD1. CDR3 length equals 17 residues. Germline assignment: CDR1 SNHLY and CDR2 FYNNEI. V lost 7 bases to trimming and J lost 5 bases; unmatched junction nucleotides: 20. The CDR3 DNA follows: TGTGCCAGCATGCCCCCCTCTCAGGGGGTTCCTCTCGACGAGCAGTACTTC. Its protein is CASMPPSQGVPLDEQYF.

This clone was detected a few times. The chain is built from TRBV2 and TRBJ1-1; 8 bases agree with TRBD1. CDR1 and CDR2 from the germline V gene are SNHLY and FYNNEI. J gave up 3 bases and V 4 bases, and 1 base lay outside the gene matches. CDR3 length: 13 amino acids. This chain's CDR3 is CASSGQGYTEAFF. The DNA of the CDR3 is TGTGCCAGCAGTGGACAGGGGTACACTGAAGCTTTCTTT.

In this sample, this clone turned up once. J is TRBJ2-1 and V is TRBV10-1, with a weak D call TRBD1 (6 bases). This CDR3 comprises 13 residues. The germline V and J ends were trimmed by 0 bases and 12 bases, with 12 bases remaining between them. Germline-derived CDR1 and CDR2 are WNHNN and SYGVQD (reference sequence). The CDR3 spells CASSESPVGGQFF. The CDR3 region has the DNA TGCGCCAGCAGTGAGTCGCCAGTAGGGGGGCAGTTCTTC.

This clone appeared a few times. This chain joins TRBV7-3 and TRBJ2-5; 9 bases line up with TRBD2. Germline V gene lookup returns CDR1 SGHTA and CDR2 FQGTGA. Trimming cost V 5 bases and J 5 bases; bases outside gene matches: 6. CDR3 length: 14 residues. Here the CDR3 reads CASSPRGGPETQYF. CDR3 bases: TGTGCCAGCAGCCCGCGGGGGGGCCCCGAGACCCAGTACTTC.

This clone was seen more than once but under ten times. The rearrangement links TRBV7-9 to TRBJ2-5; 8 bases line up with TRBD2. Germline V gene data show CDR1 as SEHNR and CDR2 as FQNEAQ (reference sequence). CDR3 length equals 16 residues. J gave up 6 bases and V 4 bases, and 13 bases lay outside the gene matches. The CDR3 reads CASSSRLGLATKTQYF. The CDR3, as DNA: TGTGCCAGCAGCTCACGGCTCGGACTAGCCACGAAGACCCAGTACTTC.

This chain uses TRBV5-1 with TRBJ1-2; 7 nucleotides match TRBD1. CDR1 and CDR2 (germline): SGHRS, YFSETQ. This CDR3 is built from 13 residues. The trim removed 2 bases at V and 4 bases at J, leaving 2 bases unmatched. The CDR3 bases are TGCGCCAGCAGCTTTGACAGGGTCTATGGCTACACCTTC. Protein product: CASSFDRVYGYTF.

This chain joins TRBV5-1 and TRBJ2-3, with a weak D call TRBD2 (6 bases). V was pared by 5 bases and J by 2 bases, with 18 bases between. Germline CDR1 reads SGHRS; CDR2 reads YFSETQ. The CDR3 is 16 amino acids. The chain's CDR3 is CASRSGAGGVTDTQYF. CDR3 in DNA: TGCGCCAGCAGATCAGGTGCCGGGGGTGTCACAGATACGCAGTATTTT.